Below, 16 T cell receptor beta chains from the same sample are listed, as sequenced in a study of Japanese encephalitis immunity and Zika vaccine responses. TCRdb ran MiXCR on the 5' RACE reads and lists one entry per CDR3 protein. The table has about 150 distinct CDR3 sequences, approximately 15% seen once. CFSE-labeled PBMCs were cultured approximately six days with peptide pools, each at 1 ug/mL. The sort collected unfixed, live, CD56-CD19-CD16-CD3+CD4+ CFSE-low proliferating CD4 T cells. The source material was antigen-activated CD4+ T cells from blood, cultured, sampled during a Zika inactivated vaccine study. The receptors were gathered from an adult woman who received an inactivated Zika virus vaccine.

Relative to its sample, this clonotype is large (0.1 to 1%). J is TRBJ2-7 and V is TRBV4-3; 7 positions agree with TRBD1. V was pared by 3 bases and J by 6 bases, with 14 bases of the junction left unmatched. CDR1 and CDR2 (germline): LGHNA, YSLEER. The CDR3 runs to 16 residues. CDR3 DNA sequence: TGCGCCAGCAGCCAGCGCCACGGACAGGTTCTAGGCGAGCAGTACTTC. This translates into CASSQRHGQVLGEQYF.

This clonotype is classed as large. The chain uses TRBV20-1 and TRBJ1-1; D remains ambiguous. The CDR3 loop spans 14 amino acids. Germline V gene sequence: CDR1 DFQATT, CDR2 SNEGSKA (reference sequence). The V gene lost 1 base and the J gene lost 1 base, with 10 bases spanning the gap. The CDR3 loop is CSARVGHENTEAFF. The CDR3 nucleotides are TGCAGTGCTAGAGTTGGGCACGAGAACACTGAAGCTTTCTTT.

In this sample, this clonotype is hyperexpanded. The chain combines TRBV5-1 with TRBJ2-5, with 7 bases that match TRBD2. The CDR3 has 14 residues. CDR1 SGHRS and CDR2 YFSETQ come from the germline V gene. V was pared by 4 bases and J by 1 base, with 4 bases of the junction left unmatched. The DNA of the CDR3 is TGCGCCAGCAGCCCCGGGACTACCCAAGAGACCCAGTACTTC. As protein: CASSPGTTQETQYF.

This clonotype was counted between two and nine times. The chain carries TRBV20-1 and TRBJ1-5; the D is unclear. This CDR3 is built from 12 residues. Per germline, CDR1 DFQATT and CDR2 SNEGSKA (reference sequence). Trimming removed 2 bases at V and 3 bases at J, with 5 bases between. CDR3 sequence reads: CSARQSNQPQHF. The CDR3 DNA reads as TGCAGTGCTAGACAGTCCAATCAGCCCCAGCATTTT.

By share, this clonotype ranks as large. This sequence joins TRBV6-5 and TRBJ2-7; the D gene is possibly TRBD2 (5 bases). V dropped 5 bases and J dropped 5 bases, with 22 bases sitting between them. CDR3 length: 16 amino acids. The V gene's germline CDR1 is MNHEY and CDR2 SVGAGI. For the CDR3, the DNA is TGTGCCAGCAGTCCAACGGGTTCCGGGGATAGGAACGAGCAGTACTTC. This sequence encodes CASSPTGSGDRNEQYF.

This clonotype is labeled as large (0.1 to 1%). This sequence joins TRBV7-2 and TRBJ2-4; D remains unclear. The CDR3 has 16 residues. Germline V lookup: CDR1 SGHTA, CDR2 FQGNSA. V lost 5 bases and J 7 bases, leaving 21 bases between the germline ends. Written as DNA, the CDR3 is TGTGCCAGCAGCACCAGGCGCGTGTCGTCCCGGAACATTCAGTACTTC. Its translation: CASSTRRVSSRNIQYF.

By frequency in the sample, this clonotype is large. J is TRBJ2-4 and V is TRBV6-1; TRBD1 matches at 10 bases. The junction had 14 bases not matched to a gene; V was cut back by 3 bases and J by 0 bases. Germline loops: CDR1 MNHNS, CDR2 SASEGT. The CDR3 has 20 residues. The CDR3 bases are TGTGCCAGCAGTGATATGGCGGGGACAGGGGCCACGCTAGCCAAAAACATTCAGTACTTC. Its translation: CASSDMAGTGATLAKNIQYF.

Relative to its sample, this clonotype is large. The CDR3 DNA is TGTGCCAGCAGTTACTCCGGACAGGATTCCTACGAGCAGTACTTC. It is translated as CASSYSGQDSYEQYF. The chain combines TRBV6-6 with TRBJ2-7, with 7 nucleotides matching TRBD1. Per the germline V gene, CDR1 is MNHNY and CDR2 is SVGAGI (reference sequence). The CDR3 length is 15 residues. Trimming removed 0 bases from V and 1 base from J; junction bases left unmatched: 3.

In its sample, this clonotype ranks as large. This chain connects TRBV2 to TRBJ2-1; D may be TRBD2 (6 bases). V was shortened by 4 bases and J by 8 bases, with 18 bases between the two germline ends. Germline loops: CDR1 SNHLY, CDR2 FYNNEI. The CDR3 consists of 15 residues. DNA for the CDR3: TGTGCCAGCAGTGTTGAGGAGGGATTCGGAGATGAGCAGTTCTTC. This translates into CASSVEEGFGDEQFF.

The rearrangement uses TRBV5-6 and TRBJ2-1; the D is unclear. This CDR3 spans 13 amino acids. V was pared by 2 bases and J by 9 bases, with 12 bases between. CDR1 is SGHDT, CDR2 YYEEEE, per germline. The CDR3 region has the DNA TGTGCCAGCAGCTTTTCTGTCCTCGGTGAGCAGTTCTTC. Translated, it gives CASSFSVLGEQFF.

This clonotype turned up a few times. The chain links TRBV6-5 to TRBJ2-3; D is undetermined. The CDR3 has 16 amino acids. Germline V gene data show CDR1 as MNHEY and CDR2 as SVGAGI. The V gene lost 0 bases and the J gene lost 3 bases, with 13 bases spanning the gap. The CDR3 bases are TGTGCCAGCAGTTACTCGTTTTGGGCCGGGACAGATACGCAGTATTTT. Translation gives CASSYSFWAGTDTQYF.

By share, this clonotype counts as large (0.1 to 1%). The rearrangement joins TRBV20-1 to TRBJ1-5, with D possibly being TRBD1 (6 bases). The CDR3 consists of 15 residues. The V gene lost 1 base and the J gene lost 2 bases, with 12 bases spanning the gap. The germline CDR1 and CDR2 sequences are DFQATT and SNEGSKA (reference sequence). CDR3 region: CSARAGGRGNQPQHF. CDR3 in DNA: TGCAGTGCTAGAGCCGGGGGGCGAGGCAATCAGCCCCAGCATTTT.

The chain joins TRBV3-1 to TRBJ2-3; weak D call: TRBD2 (7 bases). This CDR3 is built from 15 residues. Germline V lookup: CDR1 LGHDT, CDR2 YNNKEL (reference sequence). V lost 7 bases and J 3 bases, leaving 17 bases between the germline ends. Written as DNA, the CDR3 is TGTGCCAGCAACCCTAGGGAGGGGGGTACAGATACGCAGTATTTT. It specifies CASNPREGGTDTQYF.

By share, this clonotype ranks as large (0.1 to 1%). This chain connects TRBV18 to TRBJ1-4; unclear D gene. The CDR3 runs to 12 residues. V shed 6 bases and J shed 6 bases, with 8 bases lying between them. The germline V gene has CDR1 KGHSH and CDR2 LQKENI. CDR3 DNA: TGTGCCAGCTCGGTGGAGCATGAAAAACTGTTTTTT. Amino acid sequence: CASSVEHEKLFF.

In its sample, this clonotype ranks as large (0.1 to 1%). V usage is TRBV10-3 and J usage is TRBJ1-5, with a weak D call TRBD1 (6 bases). Germline CDR1 reads ENHRY; CDR2 reads SYGVKD. The CDR3 consists of 14 residues. V shed 3 bases and J shed 5 bases, with 11 bases lying between them. CDR3 coding DNA: TGTGCCATCAGTGAAGGGGGAGCGGATCAGCCCCAGCATTTT. Amino acid sequence: CAISEGGADQPQHF.

This clonotype is large (0.1 to 1%) by share. J is TRBJ2-5 and V is TRBV11-2, with D perhaps matching TRBD1 or TRBD2 (7 bases each). The CDR3 has 15 amino acids. Deletions cut 1 base from V and 3 bases from J, with 12 bases between. The germline CDR1 and CDR2 sequences are SGHAT and FQNNGV. As DNA, the CDR3 is TGTGCCAGCAGCTTAGGACAGGGAGGGGAAGAGACCCAGTACTTC. Protein sequence: CASSLGQGGEETQYF.